This T cell receptor (beta chain) was recovered during a study of T-cell reconstitution after alpha-beta-depleted transplantation in children. The library targeted TCRbeta and was prepared with unique molecular identifiers. TCRdb independently ran MiXCR on the PCR reads; one entry per CDR3 protein. The sample has approximately 85,000 distinct CDR3 sequences, roughly an eighth seen once. Germline assignment: CDR1 MRHNA and CDR2 SNTAGT. CDR3 length: 13 residues. Deletions cut 8 bases from V and 2 bases from J, with 11 bases between. The study, taken as a whole, reports: Expanded graft clones, several hundred of them, were reportedly the source of alpha-beta T cells about two months after transplant. Most T-cell counts and diversity one year after the transplant came from T cells that were newly produced. The study traced high day-60 TCRbeta diversity in some patients to surviving recipient T cells and thymic progenitors.

As regards this clonotype: The antigen is undetermined.

The receptor was derived from a male patient aged 2-9 years who had a stem cell transplant for acute lymphoblastic leukemia, so the T cells may come from the graft donor. This specimen was PBMCs, mostly from graft donor cells, taken 180 days after TCRalphabeta/CD19-depleted stem cell transplant. The V and J genes are TRBV6-4 and TRBJ2-3; D assignment may be TRBD1 or TRBD2 (5 bases each). This chain's CDR3 is CASARDHTDTQYF. The CDR3 coding sequence is TGTGCCAGCGCCCGGGACCACACAGATACGCAGTATTTT.